The 13 T cell receptor beta chains below all came from one sample that was sequenced in a study of T cells in Graves' hyperthyroidism and ophthalmopathy. There were TCR beta CDR3 regions amplified from RNA transcripts. TCR CDR3 underwent first-round RT-PCR with the HTBI primer set. One entry per CDR3 protein results from TCRdb running MiXCR on the multiplex PCR reads. The data contain fewer than 500,000 distinct CDR3 sequences, roughly 14% of them singletons. What was sequenced was blood. The receptors shown here come from a man aged 18 to 30 with Graves' ophthalmopathy.

This clonotype showed up many times. The chain recombines TRBV19 with TRBJ1-2, with 9 bases lining up with TRBD1. This CDR3 is built from 13 residues. V shed 3 bases, J shed 8 bases, and the junction held 4 bases outside the gene matches. Germline V gene lookup returns CDR1 LNHDA and CDR2 SQIVND (reference sequence). The CDR3 is CASSIDRGSGYTF. The DNA for the CDR3 is TGTGCCAGTAGTATCGACAGGGGGAGCGGCTACACCTTC.

A word on this clonotype: A junction end diverges from the germline sequence, so it may reflect a read error. V and J are TRBV6-1 and TRBJ2-7; D may be TRBD1 (5 bases). The CDR3 length is 12 residues. In germline, CDR1 is MNHNS, CDR2 SASEGT. The CDR3 DNA is TGTGCCAGCAGTCAGGGTTACTACAAGCAGTACTTC. Protein: CASSQGYYKQYF.

Many counts were recorded for this clonotype. The chain combines TRBV7-2 with TRBJ2-5; perhaps TRBD1 as D (5 bases). Germline assignment: CDR1 SGHTA and CDR2 FQGNSA. Trimming took 5 bases from V and 2 from J, leaving 18 bases between them. The CDR3 totals 16 residues. Here the CDR3 DNA reads TGTGCCAGCAGCGAACCAGGGCGCTTCTTTCAAGAGACCCAGTACTTC. Translated, it gives CASSEPGRFFQETQYF.

This clonotype was seen at least ten times. The V gene is TRBV11-2, the J gene TRBJ1-6; D is possibly TRBD1 (5 bases). Looked up from germline, CDR1 is SGHAT and CDR2 is FQNNGV. The CDR3 covers 15 residues. Deletions cut 0 bases from V and 10 bases from J, with 13 bases between. The CDR3 spells CASSLDVTAGSPLHF. The CDR3 DNA is TGTGCCAGCAGCTTAGATGTGACAGCAGGCTCACCCCTCCACTTT.

V and J are TRBV29-1 and TRBJ2-1, with 9 bases identical to TRBD2. With V trimmed by 2 bases and J by 4 bases, 6 bases remained unmatched. The CDR3 is 15 amino acids. Germline CDR1 and CDR2: SQVTM and ANQGSEA. CDR3 in DNA: TGCAGCGTTGAAAGGACTAGCGACCCGTACAATGAGCAGTTCTTC. Its protein is CSVERTSDPYNEQFF.

This chain uses TRBV20-1 with TRBJ1-6; the match to TRBD1 covers 9 bases. Trimming took 6 bases from V and 7 from J; bases not matched to a gene: 7. The CDR3 has 14 residues. The germline CDR1 and CDR2 sequences are DFQATT and SNEGSKA (reference sequence). The CDR3 DNA is TGCAGTGCCGGAGGCGGACAGGGGAATTCACCCCTCCACTTT. This translates into CSAGGGQGNSPLHF.

This clonotype has just a few counts. V and J are TRBV19 and TRBJ1-2; D may be TRBD1 (5 bases). The CDR3 is 14 amino acids. V was trimmed by 4 bases and J by 6 bases, leaving 15 bases between them. Germline V lookup: CDR1 LNHDA, CDR2 SQIVND (reference sequence). CDR3 sequence reads: CASSRSQEPHGYTF. Written as DNA, the CDR3 is TGTGCCAGTAGTAGATCACAGGAGCCGCATGGCTACACCTTC. Looking up the rest from reference TRBV19 and TRBJ1-2 gives the full variable domain: DGGITQSPKYLFRKEGQNVTLSCEQNLNHDAMYWYRQDPGQGLRLIYYSQIVNDFQKGDIAEGYSVSREKKESFPLTVTSAQKNPTAFYLCASSRSQEPHGYTFGSGTRLTVV.

This clonotype showed up just a few times. This chain joins TRBV6-1 and TRBJ2-3; 7 bases are a match to TRBD2. This CDR3 has 14 residues. The V segment lost 6 bases and the J segment 2 bases; nucleotides outside the gene matches: 5. Germline CDR1 MNHNS, CDR2 SASEGT. The DNA for the CDR3 is TGTGCCAGCAGAGACGCGGGGGACACAGATACGCAGTATTTT. This gives the protein CASRDAGDTDTQYF.

This clonotype was observed a few times. A much larger clonotype is one base distant, so this may be a read error. This chain connects TRBV6-5 to TRBJ2-5; perhaps TRBD2 as D (5 bases). Germline values: CDR1 MNHEY, CDR2 SVGAGI. Trimming took 0 bases from V and 9 from J, leaving 17 bases between them. The CDR3 is made up of 15 amino acids. The CDR3 bases are TGTGCCAGCAGTTACTCGAACGGGCGGTTGGAGGCCCAGTACTTC. This encodes CASSYSNGRLEAQYF.

At least ten counts were recorded for this clonotype. The chain is built from TRBV4-1 and TRBJ1-2; maybe TRBD1 (5 bases). The CDR3 is 16 residues long. V lost 6 bases, J lost 2 bases, and 19 bases lay in between. Per germline, CDR1 MGHRA and CDR2 YSYEKL. This chain's CDR3 is CASSPTDRGGNYGYTF. The CDR3 region has the DNA TGCGCCAGCAGTCCGACGGATAGGGGAGGGAACTATGGCTACACCTTC.

For this clonotype: A much larger clone is a single base away; this may be a read error. The rearrangement uses TRBV30 and TRBJ2-2; the D gene is possibly TRBD2 (6 bases). Germline values: CDR1 GTSNPN, CDR2 SVGIG (reference sequence). Trimming removed 2 bases at V and 2 bases at J, with 9 bases between. CDR3 length: 14 residues. CDR3 region: CAWSRGSNTGELFF. The CDR3, as DNA: TGTGCCTGGAGTCGGGGGTCAAACACCGGGGAGCTGTTTTTT.

This clonotype was detected ten times or more. V gene TRBV28 combines with J gene TRBJ2-3, with a weak D call TRBD2 (6 bases). The CDR3 length is 13 residues. V was shortened by 6 bases and J by 1 base, with 8 bases between the two germline ends. Germline V gene lookup returns CDR1 MDHEN and CDR2 SYDVKM. The CDR3 DNA follows: TGTGCCAGCAGAGGAGGGGGCACAGATACGCAGTATTTT. As protein: CASRGGGTDTQYF.

The table lists this clonotype with many counts. V and J are TRBV3-1 and TRBJ2-3; D call uncertain. V was clipped by 7 bases and J by 2 bases, with 10 bases between them. The length of the CDR3 is 13 residues. Germline assignment: CDR1 LGHDT and CDR2 YNNKEL (reference sequence). The CDR3 loop is CASTRGPTDTQYF. CDR3 DNA sequence: TGTGCCAGCACCAGAGGCCCCACAGATACGCAGTATTTT.